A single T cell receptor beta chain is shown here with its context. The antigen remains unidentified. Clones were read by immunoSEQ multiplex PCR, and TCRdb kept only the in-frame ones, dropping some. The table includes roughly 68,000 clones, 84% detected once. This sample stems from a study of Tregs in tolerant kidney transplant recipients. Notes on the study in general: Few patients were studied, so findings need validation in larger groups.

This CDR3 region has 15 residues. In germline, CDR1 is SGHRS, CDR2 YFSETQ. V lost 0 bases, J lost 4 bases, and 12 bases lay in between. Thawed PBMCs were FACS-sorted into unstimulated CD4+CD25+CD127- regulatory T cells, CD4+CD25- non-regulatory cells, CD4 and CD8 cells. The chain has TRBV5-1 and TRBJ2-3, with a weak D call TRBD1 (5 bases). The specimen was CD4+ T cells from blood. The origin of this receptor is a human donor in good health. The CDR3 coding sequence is TGCGCCAGCAGCTTGGGAGCAGGGTTCGCAGATACGCAGTATTTT. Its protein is CASSLGAGFADTQYF.